This entry features one T cell receptor beta chain sequence. Its target is unknown. Likely a read error: the CDR3 ends without its conserved phenylalanine or tryptophan. This specimen comes from a study of T-cell memory formation after mild COVID-19. Trimming removed 2 bases from V and 1 base from J, with 12 bases in between. This CDR3 has 14 amino acids. The V gene's germline CDR1 is GTSNPN and CDR2 SVGIG (reference sequence). General study points: Some clones that responded were present in memory (sampled pre-infection), which suggests cross-reactive memory joined. Contracting clones from day 15 to 85 showed balanced CD4/CD8; later expanders favored CD4+. Contracting CD4+ clones lay largely in CM and EM, with CD8+ ones residing in EMRA.

Researchers used 5'RACE with constant-segment primers to make TCR alpha and TCR beta cDNA libraries that carry sample barcodes and UMIs. TCRdb processed the 5' RACE reads anew with MiXCR; each CDR3 protein has one entry. The repertoire includes over 350,000 distinct CDR3 sequences, around 24% of them detected once, and 8.5% to 10% sits in the top ten. The sequence derives from an adult woman who had mild COVID-19 (a few samples of this study predate the infection). Cell type and time point are not known. V gene TRBV30 combines with J gene TRBJ2-7; D is perhaps TRBD1 (6 bases). The sequenced material came from PBMCs or a T cell subset sorted from them (not recorded which). The chain's CDR3 is CAWSSTGRSYEQYI. CDR3 nucleotide sequence: TGTGCCTGGAGTTCTACAGGGCGATCCTACGAGCAGTACATC.